Here is one TCR beta chain with its context. Its antigen is currently unknown. This entry is derived from a study of shared clonotypes between healthy human individuals. Study-wide results and caveats: Larger estimated richness was generally recorded for naive subsets relative to memory subsets. Non-shared clonotypes had lower generation probabilities than those shared by all four donors.

Every subset had its genomic DNA shared out evenly among several immunoSEQ plates. TCRdb keeps only in-frame clones here, not all; method: immunoSEQ multiplex PCR. The sample consists of 780,000 or so clones, 55% to 80% of them appearing once. CDR3 length equals 15 residues. The V end was cut by 3 bases, the J end by 0 bases, with 14 bases between. Germline V gives CDR1 SQVTM, CDR2 ANQGSEA. The V and J genes are TRBV29-1 and TRBJ1-2; D gene unclear. The clonotype comes from a woman aged 30 to 39 in good health. Specimen: memory CD4+ T cells sorted from blood. As for subset: CD45RA-negative fraction. The CDR3 reads CSVELPSGPNYGYTF. The CDR3 DNA is TGCAGCGTTGAGTTACCGTCAGGTCCTAACTATGGCTACACCTTC.